These 24 T cell receptor beta chains came from one sample sequenced in a study of cytomegalovirus exposure and HLA in healthy donors. Using immunoSEQ multiplex PCR, the repertoire was profiled, and TCRdb retains in-frame clones only, with some absent. Of about 110,000 clones in the sample, approximately 95% were seen once. The sequencing sample was made of PBMCs. All receptors derive from a young woman in good health and CMV-seronegative.

The chain is built from TRBV28 and TRBJ2-7; D possibly corresponds to TRBD1 (6 bases). CDR3 length: 18 amino acids. V lost 1 base, J lost 3 bases, and 22 bases lay in between. Germline V gene lookup returns CDR1 MDHEN and CDR2 SYDVKM. As DNA, the CDR3 is TGTGCCAGCAGTTTATCTGGACGACCCGGGACACCTCTCTACGAGCAGTACTTC. Translating gives CASSLSGRPGTPLYEQYF.

This chain links TRBV9 with TRBJ2-3; D might be TRBD2 (7 bases). V shed 4 bases and J shed 2 bases, with 17 bases lying between them. CDR1 SGDLS and CDR2 YYNGEE come from the germline V gene. The CDR3 sequence is 16 residues long. The CDR3 loop is CASSQGWRGTTDTQYF. The CDR3 DNA sequence: TGTGCCAGCAGCCAGGGGTGGCGGGGGACCACAGATACGCAGTATTTT.

The rearrangement links TRBV28 to TRBJ1-6, with D possibly TRBD1 on 6 matching bases. Deletions cut 5 bases from V and 8 bases from J, with 16 bases between. This CDR3 is 15 amino acids long. Germline CDR1 and CDR2: MDHEN and SYDVKM. The CDR3 nucleotides are TGTGCCAGCAGTGTGAGGACAGCGATCGATTCACCCCTCCACTTT. Encoded protein: CASSVRTAIDSPLHF.

The genes are TRBV7-3 and TRBJ1-1, with D maybe TRBD1 (6 bases). Trimming took off 5 bases at V and 4 bases at J, with 14 bases between the two ends. The CDR3 extends over 14 amino acids. Germline values: CDR1 SGHTA, CDR2 FQGTGA. The DNA for the CDR3 is TGTGCCAGCAGCCGCGTGGGAGGGGGCACTGAAGCTTTCTTT. The encoded protein is CASSRVGGGTEAFF.

Here the CDR3 reads CASSLPFLNTEAFF. The CDR3 DNA is TGTGCCAGCAGCTTACCCTTCTTGAACACTGAAGCTTTCTTT. V is TRBV7-2 and J is TRBJ1-1, with D hard to call. V was clipped by 2 bases and J by 0 bases, with 7 bases between them. CDR3 length: 14 residues. Germline V lookup: CDR1 SGHTA, CDR2 FQGNSA.

The chain has TRBV27 and TRBJ1-5; D is ambiguous. Germline CDR1 MNHEY, CDR2 SMNVEV (reference sequence). V lost 5 bases, J lost 1 base, and 15 bases lay in between. The CDR3 extends over 16 amino acids. The CDR3 DNA reads as TGTGCCAGCAGTCCTGGGAGGGTCACGAGCAATCAGCCCCAGCATTTT. It encodes CASSPGRVTSNQPQHF.

This chain links TRBV28 with TRBJ2-1; 9 positions match TRBD2. The CDR3 is made up of 17 amino acids. The V gene end was trimmed by 6 bases and the J gene end by 5 bases; junction bases not matched to a gene: 14. Looked up from germline, CDR1 is MDHEN and CDR2 is SYDVKM. In DNA form, the CDR3 reads TGTGCCAGCAGCACTACAAAGCGGGGGGCTCGAAACAATGAGCAGTTCTTC. It codes for CASSTTKRGARNNEQFF.

The rearrangement uses TRBV18 and TRBJ2-3, with TRBD2 matching over 13 bases. The CDR3 extends over 16 amino acids. Trimming at V came to 4 bases and at J to 6 bases, leaving 7 bases not matched to a gene. The germline CDR1 and CDR2 sequences are KGHSH and LQKENI. CDR3 DNA sequence: TGTGCCAGCTCACAGGGACTAGCGGGGTTATCGGATACGCAGTATTTT. Its translation: CASSQGLAGLSDTQYF.

The chain recombines TRBV27 with TRBJ2-3, with D possibly TRBD2 on 5 matching bases. Germline V CDR1 and CDR2: MNHEY, SMNVEV (reference sequence). The CDR3 extends over 20 amino acids. The V end was cut by 10 bases, the J end by 0 bases, with 32 bases between. CDR3 DNA sequence: TGTGCCAACCTTAGGACTCATCCTCCTCCCACCATTGAAAGCACAGATACGCAGTATTTT. Protein product: CANLRTHPPPTIESTDTQYF.

The rearrangement links TRBV19 to TRBJ1-6; possibly TRBD1 for D (6 bases). Looked up from germline, CDR1 is LNHDA and CDR2 is SQIVND (reference sequence). The V gene lost 6 bases and the J gene lost 6 bases, with 21 bases spanning the gap. This CDR3 has 17 amino acids. CDR3: CASSTTGPAVGNSPLHF. CDR3 DNA sequence: TGTGCCAGTAGCACCACAGGGCCCGCCGTAGGTAATTCACCCCTCCACTTT.

For the CDR3, the DNA is TGTGCCAGCGGACGGACAGGGAATTCAGATACGCAGTATTTT. Amino acid sequence: CASGRTGNSDTQYF. This chain links TRBV11-1 with TRBJ2-3, with 8 bases that match TRBD1. The CDR3 has 14 amino acids. The junction had 8 bases not matched to a gene; V was cut back by 8 bases and J by 4 bases. Germline CDR1 is SGHAT and CDR2 is FQDESV (reference sequence). The complete variable domain, with remaining parts taken from reference TRBV11-1 and TRBJ2-3, reads EAEVAQSPRYKITEKSQAVAFWCDPISGHATLYWYRQILGQGPELLVQFQDESVVDDSQLPKDRFSAERLKGVDSTLKIQPAELGDSAMYLCASGRTGNSDTQYFGPGTRLTVL.

The V gene is TRBV5-4, the J gene TRBJ2-7; D is unclear. V was shortened by 0 bases and J by 6 bases, with 7 bases between the two germline ends. This CDR3 contains 12 residues. From germline, CDR1 is SGHNT and CDR2 YYREEE (reference sequence). CDR3 in DNA: TGTGCCAGCAGCTTGGCTCCCGGCGAGCAGTACTTC. It yields the protein CASSLAPGEQYF.

The CDR3 sequence: CASSSGTGRATNEKLFF. The DNA of the CDR3 is TGTGCCAGCAGTTCGGGGACAGGAAGGGCGACTAATGAAAAACTGTTTTTT. The rearrangement uses TRBV28 and TRBJ1-4; 8 bases fit TRBD1. The length of the CDR3 is 17 residues. The J segment lost 2 bases and the V segment lost 4 bases, leaving 9 bases of the junction unmatched. Germline V gene lookup returns CDR1 MDHEN and CDR2 SYDVKM.

The V call is TRBV7-3, the J call TRBJ2-1, with D possibly being TRBD1 (5 bases). V was cut by 5 bases and J by 4 bases, with 15 bases left in between. CDR3 length: 15 amino acids. CDR1 and CDR2 (germline): SGHTA, FQGTGA. DNA of the CDR3: TGTGCCAGCAGCCAAGGCCAGGGTCGGTACAATGAGCAGTTCTTC. Translation: CASSQGQGRYNEQFF.

The rearrangement links TRBV5-1 to TRBJ2-5; 9 bases agree with TRBD1. V gave up 4 bases and J gave up 4 bases; unmatched junction bases: 11. The CDR3 has 16 amino acids. In germline, CDR1 is SGHRS, CDR2 YFSETQ. The CDR3 spells CASSPRTGEGSETQYF. CDR3 coding DNA: TGCGCCAGCAGCCCTCGGACAGGGGAAGGTTCAGAGACCCAGTACTTC.

The chain couples TRBV4-1 to TRBJ2-4; D uncertain. CDR1 MGHRA and CDR2 YSYEKL come from the germline V gene. The germline V and J ends were trimmed by 0 bases and 0 bases, with 12 bases remaining between them. This CDR3 contains 17 residues. CDR3 amino acids: CASSQDGPPIAKNIQYF. CDR3 bases: TGCGCCAGCAGCCAAGATGGGCCCCCTATAGCCAAAAACATTCAGTACTTC.

V is TRBV19 and J is TRBJ2-1, with 7 positions matching TRBD1. Trimming took 5 bases from V and 7 from J; bases not matched to a gene: 11. Germline loops: CDR1 LNHDA, CDR2 SQIVND (reference sequence). The CDR3 is 15 amino acids. CDR3 residues: CASSSTGSPWNEQFF. The CDR3 DNA reads as TGTGCCAGTAGTTCGACAGGGAGTCCCTGGAATGAGCAGTTCTTC. Based on the CDR3 plus reference TRBV19 and TRBJ2-1, the full variable domain is DGGITQSPKYLFRKEGQNVTLSCEQNLNHDAMYWYRQDPGQGLRLIYYSQIVNDFQKGDIAEGYSVSREKKESFPLTVTSAQKNPTAFYLCASSSTGSPWNEQFFGPGTRLTVL.

The chain links TRBV7-9 to TRBJ2-5; D gene uncertain. Germline V lookup: CDR1 SEHNR, CDR2 FQNEAQ (reference sequence). CDR3 length: 14 residues. V dropped 5 bases and J dropped 5 bases, with 15 bases sitting between them. This CDR3 reads CASSILGVVETQYF. In nucleotides, the CDR3 is TGTGCCAGCAGCATTCTTGGAGTCGTCGAGACCCAGTACTTC. Drawing the rest from reference TRBV7-9 and TRBJ2-5, the complete variable domain is DTGVSQNPRHKITKRGQNVTFRCDPISEHNRLYWYRQTLGQGPEFLTYFQNEAQLEKSRLLSDRFSAERPKGSFSTLEIQRTEQGDSAMYLCASSILGVVETQYFGPGTRLLVL.

The chain is built from TRBV19 and TRBJ2-6, with a weak D call TRBD2 (7 bases). Germline assignment: CDR1 LNHDA and CDR2 SQIVND (reference sequence). This CDR3 has 17 residues. V lost 0 bases to trimming and J lost 3 bases, with 12 bases between them. The CDR3 sequence is CASSIEGGASGANVLTF. As DNA, the CDR3 is TGTGCCAGTAGTATAGAGGGGGGGGCAAGTGGGGCCAACGTCCTGACTTTC. Filled out from reference TRBV19 and TRBJ2-6, the complete variable domain reads DGGITQSPKYLFRKEGQNVTLSCEQNLNHDAMYWYRQDPGQGLRLIYYSQIVNDFQKGDIAEGYSVSREKKESFPLTVTSAQKNPTAFYLCASSIEGGASGANVLTFGAGSRLTVL.

The chain recombines TRBV19 with TRBJ2-7, with TRBD1 as a possible D gene (6 bases). Germline V gene lookup returns CDR1 LNHDA and CDR2 SQIVND (reference sequence). The length of the CDR3 is 14 residues. V lost 3 bases and J 7 bases, leaving 16 bases between the germline ends. DNA of the CDR3: TGTGCCAGTAGTATTGGGGTGGGGGCTTTGGAGCAGTACTTC. Translated: CASSIGVGALEQYF.

The table lists this clone with a count of one. The chain joins TRBV7-2 to TRBJ2-1; 10 nucleotides line up with TRBD1. V was clipped by 3 bases and J by 7 bases; unmatched bases: 3. Germline CDR1 is SGHTA and CDR2 is FQGNSA. This CDR3 is built from 14 residues. CDR3 DNA sequence: TGTGCCAGCAGCTTCCGGACAGGGGGAAATGAGCAGTTCTTC. Translated: CASSFRTGGNEQFF.

The chain uses TRBV7-2 and TRBJ1-2, with 9 bases fitting TRBD1. The V segment lost 5 bases and the J segment 8 bases; nucleotides outside the gene matches: 15. CDR1 SGHTA and CDR2 FQGNSA come from the germline V gene. The length of the CDR3 is 16 residues. The CDR3 DNA reads TGTGCCAGCAGCCAAGGTCCCGGGACAGGGATGGGCGGCTACACCTTC. Protein product: CASSQGPGTGMGGYTF.

The CDR3 loop reads CACQTGAHNTEAFF. DNA of the CDR3: TGTGCCTGCCAGACAGGGGCGCATAACACTGAAGCTTTCTTT. J is TRBJ1-1 and V is TRBV2; 8 bases match TRBD1. Trimming at V came to 11 bases and at J to 2 bases, leaving 10 bases not matched to a gene. CDR3 length: 14 residues. From germline, CDR1 is SNHLY and CDR2 FYNNEI.

This chain connects TRBV19 to TRBJ1-1; D gene unclear. The CDR3 consists of 14 residues. V gave up 5 bases and J gave up 1 base, with 11 bases separating them. Germline V lookup: CDR1 LNHDA, CDR2 SQIVND (reference sequence). CDR3 in amino acids: CASSLGLRNTEAFF. The CDR3 DNA sequence: TGTGCCAGTAGTTTGGGCTTAAGGAACACTGAAGCTTTCTTT.